The 6 T cell receptor beta chains listed next were all sequenced from one sample in a study of blood T cell repertoires in COVID-19. Profiling relied on immunoSEQ multiplex PCR, and the TCRdb table lists in-frame clones only, not all of them. Found here are around 99,000 clones, about three quarters of them singletons; the top ten hold around 4.5%. Sequencing was done on a sample of peripheral blood. All receptors come from a man in his 70s with acute or convalescent COVID-19.

This clone appeared a few times. The J gene is TRBJ1-5, the V gene TRBV11-2; 8 bases line up with TRBD1. The CDR3 runs 16 residues. With V trimmed by 5 bases and J by 6 bases, 12 bases remained unmatched. The germline gives CDR1 SGHAT, CDR2 FQNNGV. This CDR3 reads CASSPRTGYSTQPQHF. DNA for the CDR3: TGTGCCAGCAGCCCGCGGACAGGGTATAGTACTCAGCCCCAGCATTTT. The variable domain in full, with the rest retrieved from reference TRBV11-2 and TRBJ1-5, is EAGVAQSPRYKIIEKRQSVAFWCNPISGHATLYWYQQILGQGPKLLIQFQNNGVVDDSQLPKDRFSAERLKGVDSTLKIQPAKLEDSAVYLCASSPRTGYSTQPQHFGDGTRLSIL.

The chain links TRBV18 to TRBJ2-2; perhaps TRBD1 as D (5 bases). Germline CDR1 is KGHSH and CDR2 is LQKENI. The V end was cut by 1 base, the J end by 6 bases, with 12 bases between. This CDR3 spans 15 amino acids. In nucleotides, the CDR3 is TGTGCCAGCTCACCACGGGCAGGGCAGGCCGGGGAGCTGTTTTTT. This sequence encodes CASSPRAGQAGELFF.

The chain joins TRBV9 to TRBJ2-1; 9 bases are shared with TRBD2. V lost 0 bases to trimming and J lost 5 bases; unmatched junction nucleotides: 6. In germline, CDR1 is SGDLS, CDR2 YYNGEE. The CDR3 consists of 16 residues. The CDR3 protein is CASSVAESGGNNEQFF. The CDR3 DNA reads as TGTGCCAGCAGCGTAGCTGAAAGCGGGGGGAACAATGAGCAGTTCTTC.

The J gene is TRBJ2-3, the V gene TRBV11-2; no clear D gene. V was trimmed by 4 bases and J by 6 bases, leaving 23 bases between them. CDR3 size: 17 residues. The germline V gene has CDR1 SGHAT and CDR2 FQNNGV. The CDR3 DNA is TGTGCCAGCAGCTCCGAATCAAGGTTCCCTAGTCCCGATACGCAGTATTTT. Protein: CASSSESRFPSPDTQYF.

V usage is TRBV3-1 (or the pseudogene TRBV3-2) and J usage is TRBJ1-2, with 7 positions matching TRBD1. The germline gives CDR1 LGHDT, CDR2 YNNKEL (reference sequence). V dropped 4 bases and J dropped 1; count of bases not matched to a gene: 6. This CDR3 has 15 residues. The CDR3 bases are TGTGCCAGCAGCCCAGGGGGATACCGTAACTATGGCTACACCTTC. Translation: CASSPGGYRNYGYTF.

The chain links TRBV9 to TRBJ2-3; 12 nucleotides agree with TRBD2. Trimming cost V 6 bases and J 6 bases; bases outside gene matches: 8. Germline-derived CDR1 and CDR2 are SGDLS and YYNGEE. This CDR3 comprises 15 residues. This CDR3 is CASTSGGGMLDTQYF. DNA of the CDR3: TGTGCCAGCACTAGCGGGGGGGGCATGTTGGATACGCAGTATTTT.